The 32 T cell receptor beta chains given below trace back to one sample, sequenced in a study of OX40 agonist ivuxolimab in advanced cancers. Sequencing used immunoSEQ multiplex PCR; TCRdb keeps in-frame clones, though not all of them. The top ten hold about 5% of the sample, which has 77,000 or so clones, around 85% seen once. Here the sequenced sample was CD4+ or CD8+ T cells sorted from blood, taken in a trial of the OX40 agonist ivuxolimab. These receptors all stem from an adult with an advanced solid tumor such as melanoma, head and neck, liver or kidney cancer.

The chain uses TRBV4-2 and TRBJ1-5; no definite D call. The V gene's germline CDR1 is LGHNA and CDR2 YNFKEQ. This CDR3 is 14 amino acids long. V lost 2 bases and J lost 1, with 6 bases in between. The CDR3 reads CASSQRQSNQPQHF. CDR3 in DNA: TGTGCCAGCAGCCAACGACAAAGCAATCAGCCCCAGCATTTT.

Worth noting for this clone: Other DNA sequences in this sample translate to the same CDR3. Here the CDR3 DNA reads TGTGCCAGCAGCGTAAGAAGCACCGGGGAGCTGTTTTTT. Its translation: CASSVRSTGELFF. This chain links TRBV9 with TRBJ2-2; D not certain. Germline loops: CDR1 SGDLS, CDR2 YYNGEE. The V end was cut by 1 base, the J end by 4 bases, with 5 bases between. This CDR3 is built from 13 residues.

The chain couples TRBV11-2 to TRBJ1-1; 8 nucleotides align to TRBD1. Unmatched junction bases numbered 4, after V lost 6 bases and J lost 4 bases. The CDR3 runs 13 residues. CDR1 and CDR2 (germline): SGHAT, FQNNGV. DNA for the CDR3: TGTGCCAGCAGTAAAACAGGGGGCACTGAAGCTTTCTTT. Translation gives CASSKTGGTEAFF. Full variable domain (remainder filled in from reference TRBV11-2 and TRBJ1-1): EAGVAQSPRYKIIEKRQSVAFWCNPISGHATLYWYQQILGQGPKLLIQFQNNGVVDDSQLPKDRFSAERLKGVDSTLKIQPAKLEDSAVYLCASSKTGGTEAFFGQGTRLTVV.

The rearrangement uses TRBV19 and TRBJ1-5; the D is unclear. Trimming shortened V by 10 bases and J by 2 bases, and 12 bases separated the two germline ends. The germline V gene encodes CDR1 LNHDA and CDR2 SQIVND (reference sequence). CDR3 length: 13 residues. The CDR3, as DNA: TGTGCCATCTCCCGGGTGGGCAATCAGCCCCAGCATTTT. Translated, it gives CAISRVGNQPQHF.

This clone appeared once. The chain uses TRBV29-1 and TRBJ2-7; 8 bases agree with TRBD1. CDR3 size: 13 residues. Germline values: CDR1 SQVTM, CDR2 ANQGSEA. Germline trimming cut 1 base from V and 3 bases from J; bases unmatched to any gene: 2. The CDR3 spells CSVEGGQGYEQYF. DNA for the CDR3: TGCAGCGTTGAAGGAGGACAGGGCTACGAGCAGTACTTC.

This chain uses TRBV18 with TRBJ1-3; D unclear. CDR1 is KGHSH, CDR2 LQKENI, per germline. V shed 2 bases and J shed 2 bases, with 16 bases lying between them. The CDR3 length is 17 residues. The chain's CDR3 is CASSPDFGRAAGNTIYF. The DNA for the CDR3 is TGTGCCAGCTCACCAGACTTTGGGAGAGCGGCTGGAAACACCATATATTTT.

The chain combines TRBV9 with TRBJ1-6; 7 bases fit TRBD1. V gave up 2 bases and J gave up 7 bases; unmatched junction bases: 9. The CDR3 covers 16 residues. CDR1 is SGDLS, CDR2 YYNGEE, per germline. The CDR3 DNA follows: TGTGCCAGCAGCGTCGGGGTAGGGACAGAGAATTCACCCCTCCACTTT. Amino acids: CASSVGVGTENSPLHF.

The chain employs TRBV5-5 and TRBJ2-5; the D gene is possibly TRBD2 (5 bases). The germline CDR1 and CDR2 sequences are SGHKS and YYEKEE (reference sequence). Trimming pared 0 bases from V and 2 bases from J, leaving 8 bases between. The length of the CDR3 is 14 residues. This chain's CDR3 is CASSLGRAQETQYF. For the CDR3, the DNA is TGTGCCAGCAGCTTGGGGCGGGCACAAGAGACCCAGTACTTC.

This clone was found a few times. V and J are TRBV7-2 and TRBJ2-5; TRBD1 might be the D (5 bases). Trimming took 4 bases from V and 7 from J, leaving 10 bases between them. The CDR3 loop spans 12 amino acids. Germline V lookup: CDR1 SGHTA, CDR2 FQGNSA. CDR3 region: CASSYDQGTQYF. CDR3 in DNA: TGTGCCAGCAGCTACGATCAGGGGACCCAGTACTTC.

Remarks on this clone: The junction shows a germline mismatch at one end, possibly a read error. The chain links TRBV7-7 to TRBJ2-5, with D perhaps matching TRBD1 or TRBD2 (6 bases each). The germline CDR1 and CDR2 sequences are SSHAT and FNYEAQ (reference sequence). The CDR3 extends over 16 amino acids. CDR3 DNA: TGTGCTAGCAGCCTGGGGGGCTCTCTGAATCAAGAGACCCAGTACTTC. The encoded protein is CASSLGGSLNQETQYF.

This chain links TRBV2 with TRBJ2-1; D remains unclear. The CDR3 totals 15 residues. Between the trimmed V and J ends, which lost 0 bases and 0 bases, there was a span of 6 bases. Germline values: CDR1 SNHLY, CDR2 FYNNEI. CDR3 in DNA: TGTGCCAGCAGTGAAGCCAGAAGCTCCTACAATGAGCAGTTCTTC. This translates into CASSEARSSYNEQFF. The full variable domain, completed using reference TRBV2 and TRBJ2-1, is EPEVTQTPSHQVTQMGQEVILRCVPISNHLYFYWYRQILGQKVEFLVSFYNNEISEKSEIFDDQFSVERPDGSNFTLKIRSTKLEDSAMYFCASSEARSSYNEQFFGPGTRLTVL.

The chain employs TRBV5-1 and TRBJ1-1, with a possible D match to TRBD1 (5 bases). V was trimmed by 3 bases and J by 4 bases, leaving 16 bases between them. The CDR3 is 15 amino acids. Germline values: CDR1 SGHRS, CDR2 YFSETQ. CDR3 coding DNA: TGCGCCAGCAGCTCGGAAGGGACTTTGAGCACTGAAGCTTTCTTT. This encodes CASSSEGTLSTEAFF.

This rearrangement joins TRBV27 to TRBJ2-4, with 8 bases identical to TRBD1. CDR3 length equals 14 residues. V was pared by 5 bases and J by 8 bases, with 8 bases of the junction left unmatched. CDR1 and CDR2 from the germline V gene are MNHEY and SMNVEV (reference sequence). CDR3 in DNA: TGTGCCAGCAGTCCCCGGACAGGGTCGGACATTCAGTACTTC. This codes for CASSPRTGSDIQYF.

This clone was recorded once. The J gene is TRBJ2-5, the V gene TRBV9; D ambiguous. The CDR3 totals 14 residues. V shed 3 bases and J shed 3 bases, with 12 bases lying between them. Germline CDR1 is SGDLS and CDR2 is YYNGEE. The CDR3 region has the DNA TGTGCCAGCAGCGCCCCCTGGGATGAAGAGACCCAGTACTTC. It codes for CASSAPWDEETQYF.

The chain employs TRBV6-6 and TRBJ1-2, with a tentative D call TRBD1 (6 bases). Germline V CDR1 and CDR2: MNHNY, SVGAGI (reference sequence). Trimming removed 2 bases from V and 8 bases from J, with 6 bases in between. The CDR3 is made up of 11 amino acids. The CDR3 DNA reads TGTGCCAGCAGTTACCAGGGGGGCTACACCTTC. It is translated as CASSYQGGYTF.

The rearrangement joins TRBV11-3 to TRBJ2-5; 9 nucleotides align to TRBD1. V dropped 0 bases and J dropped 9; count of bases not matched to a gene: 5. CDR1 is SGHNT, CDR2 YENEEA, per germline. The CDR3 covers 14 residues. The CDR3 reads CASSLEWRQGAQYF. The CDR3 DNA follows: TGTGCCAGCAGCTTAGAATGGAGACAGGGGGCCCAGTACTTC.

The chain combines TRBV11-3 with TRBJ1-4; D gene ambiguous. V lost 0 bases and J lost 4, with 9 bases in between. CDR3 length equals 15 residues. Germline-derived CDR1 and CDR2 are SGHNT and YENEEA. In DNA, the CDR3 is TGTGCCAGCAGCTTAGAAGGGAGGAGTAATGAAAAACTGTTTTTT. It specifies CASSLEGRSNEKLFF.

The chain uses TRBV18 and TRBJ1-5, with D unclear. The CDR3 covers 14 residues. Trimming removed 6 bases from V and 3 bases from J, with 12 bases in between. The germline gives CDR1 KGHSH, CDR2 LQKENI. CDR3 in amino acids: CASSQNGVNQPQHF. The DNA of the CDR3 is TGTGCCAGCTCCCAGAACGGTGTCAATCAGCCCCAGCATTTT.

This clone was seen only once. The chain employs TRBV7-2 and TRBJ2-5; no firm D call. Per germline, CDR1 SGHTA and CDR2 FQGNSA. The CDR3 length is 15 residues. Deletions cut 5 bases from V and 2 bases from J, with 15 bases between. Here the CDR3 reads CASSTQRGGQETQYF. DNA for the CDR3: TGTGCCAGCAGCACCCAGAGAGGTGGACAAGAGACCCAGTACTTC. Looking up the rest from reference TRBV7-2 and TRBJ2-5 gives the full variable domain: GAGVSQSPSNKVTEKGKDVELRCDPISGHTALYWYRQSLGQGLEFLIYFQGNSAPDKSGLPSDRFSAERTGGSVSTLTIQRTQQEDSAVYLCASSTQRGGQETQYFGPGTRLLVL.

The chain carries TRBV30 and TRBJ2-1; D is unresolved. The CDR3 has 12 residues. V lost 3 bases, J lost 6 bases, and 9 bases lay in between. Germline V gene sequence: CDR1 GTSNPN, CDR2 SVGIG (reference sequence). In nucleotides, the CDR3 is TGTGCCTGGAGCGACGAGATCAATGAGCAGTTCTTC. This encodes CAWSDEINEQFF.

This CDR3 is CASSIGSDFLGYTF. CDR3 coding DNA: TGTGCCAGTAGTATAGGCAGTGATTTCCTAGGCTACACCTTC. The rearrangement joins TRBV19 to TRBJ1-2, with D unresolved. CDR3 size: 14 residues. CDR1 LNHDA and CDR2 SQIVND come from the germline V gene (reference sequence). V lost 1 base and J 8 bases, leaving 14 bases between the germline ends.

The chain links TRBV5-8 to TRBJ1-5; D ambiguous. The CDR3 extends over 15 amino acids. CDR1 is SGHTS and CDR2 is YDEGEE in the germline V gene. Between the trimmed V and J ends, which lost 0 bases and 1 base, there was a span of 8 bases. CDR3 sequence reads: CASSLEGISNQPQHF. The CDR3 DNA reads as TGTGCCAGCAGCTTGGAAGGGATCAGCAATCAGCCCCAGCATTTT. Full variable domain (missing parts from reference TRBV5-8 and TRBJ1-5): EAGVTQSPTHLIKTRGQQATLRCSPISGHTSVYWYQQALGLGLQFLLWYDEGEERNRGNFPPRFSGRQFPNYSSELNVNALELEDSALYLCASSLEGISNQPQHFGDGTRLSIL.

The J gene is TRBJ2-5, the V gene TRBV18; D is ambiguous. The V end lost 3 bases, the J end lost 4 bases, and 12 bases lay between the germline ends. The CDR3 covers 14 residues. Germline lookup yields CDR1 KGHSH and CDR2 LQKENI. The CDR3 loop is CASSPEAERETQYF. CDR3 in DNA: TGTGCCAGCTCACCCGAGGCAGAAAGAGAGACCCAGTACTTC.

The chain uses TRBV7-8 and TRBJ1-4, with D perhaps TRBD1 (6 bases). V was cut by 3 bases and J by 8 bases, with 10 bases left in between. The germline CDR1 and CDR2 sequences are SGHVS and FQNEAQ. The CDR3 has 13 amino acids. As DNA, the CDR3 is TGTGCCAGCAGCTTCGGACAGTGGGAAAAACTGTTTTTT. It yields the protein CASSFGQWEKLFF.

The gene calls are TRBV5-6 and TRBJ2-1; D is uncertain. Germline lookup yields CDR1 SGHDT and CDR2 YYEEEE. This CDR3 region has 13 residues. V lost 4 bases to trimming and J lost 8 bases, with 13 bases between them. The CDR3 spells CASSLLVSYEQFF. The DNA for the CDR3 is TGTGCCAGCAGCCTTCTAGTTAGCTATGAGCAGTTCTTC.

In this sample, this clone turned up once. The rearrangement links TRBV6-1 to TRBJ2-7; D gene uncertain. This CDR3 is 13 amino acids long. Germline values: CDR1 MNHNS, CDR2 SASEGT. V lost 1 base and J 2 bases, leaving 6 bases between the germline ends. The CDR3 DNA reads TGTGCCAGCAGTGAAGGGGTGGCCTACGAGCAGTACTTC. Amino acids: CASSEGVAYEQYF.

The sample holds one count of this clone. V is TRBV4-2 and J is TRBJ1-4; D ambiguous. Germline V CDR1 and CDR2: LGHNA, YNFKEQ. The CDR3 spans 16 residues. The V end lost 4 bases, the J end lost 0 bases, and 12 bases lay between the germline ends. In nucleotides, the CDR3 is TGTGCCAGCAGCCCGCCAATCCGTTCAACTAATGAAAAACTGTTTTTT. Amino acids: CASSPPIRSTNEKLFF.

The DNA of the CDR3 is TGTGCCAGCTCACCCCGGGGGCCCCCCAATGAGCAGTTCTTC. Translating it yields CASSPRGPPNEQFF. This chain links TRBV18 with TRBJ2-1; either TRBD1 or TRBD2 may fit D (6 bases each). The CDR3 length is 14 residues. Germline loops: CDR1 KGHSH, CDR2 LQKENI. Trimming took 3 bases from V and 6 from J, leaving 12 bases between them. Complete variable domain (other parts from reference TRBV18 and TRBJ2-1): NAGVMQNPRHLVRRRGQEARLRCSPMKGHSHVYWYRQLPEEGLKFMVYLQKENIIDESGMPKERFSAEFPKEGPSILRIQQVVRGDSAAYFCASSPRGPPNEQFFGPGTRLTVL.

The V and J genes are TRBV5-1 and TRBJ2-1, with D unresolved. The germline CDR1 and CDR2 sequences are SGHRS and YFSETQ. The ends were cut back, 0 bases at V and 2 bases at J, with 9 bases in the middle. This CDR3 spans 15 amino acids. CDR3 region: CASSLEGPPYNEQFF. CDR3 DNA sequence: TGCGCCAGCAGCTTGGAAGGGCCACCCTACAATGAGCAGTTCTTC.

CDR3 coding DNA: TGTGCCAGCAGTGAAGCGCTTATACGAAATCGGGGCCGAATCGACCAAGATTCACCCCTCCACTTT. Protein: CASSEALIRNRGRIDQDSPLHF. The V call is TRBV2, the J call TRBJ1-6; tentatively, D is TRBD1 (5 bases). The CDR3 is 22 amino acids. Germline-derived CDR1 and CDR2 are SNHLY and FYNNEI. Trimming cost V 0 bases and J 8 bases, with 32 bases left between them.

The chain combines TRBV28 with TRBJ2-5, with a possible D match to TRBD1 (6 bases). Matching the DNA end better, TRBJ2-7 makes the J call doubtful. Germline CDR1 and CDR2: MDHEN and SYDVKM. This CDR3 spans 15 amino acids. CDR3 DNA: TGTGCCAGCAGCCTAACAAGTACAGGGCGCAACGAGCAGTACTTC. Translation: CASSLTSTGRNEQYF.

The chain links TRBV14 to TRBJ1-2, with D unresolved. Per the germline V gene, CDR1 is SGHDN and CDR2 is FVKESK. This CDR3 is built from 13 residues. V was cut by 5 bases and J by 7 bases, with 14 bases left in between. The CDR3 nucleotides read TGTGCCAGCAGCGCCCAGCGGGTACGTGGCTACACCTTC. Translated, it gives CASSAQRVRGYTF.